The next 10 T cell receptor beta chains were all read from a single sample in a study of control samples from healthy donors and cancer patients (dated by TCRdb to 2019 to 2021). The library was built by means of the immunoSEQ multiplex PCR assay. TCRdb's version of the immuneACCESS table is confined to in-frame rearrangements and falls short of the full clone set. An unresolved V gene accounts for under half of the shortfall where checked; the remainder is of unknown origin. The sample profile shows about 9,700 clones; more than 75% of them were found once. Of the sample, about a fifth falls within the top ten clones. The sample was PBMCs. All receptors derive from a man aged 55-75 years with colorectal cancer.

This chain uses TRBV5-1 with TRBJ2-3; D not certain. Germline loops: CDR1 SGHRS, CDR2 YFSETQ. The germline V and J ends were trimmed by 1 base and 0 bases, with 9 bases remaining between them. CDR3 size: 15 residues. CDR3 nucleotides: TGCGCCAGCAGCTTGCCAGCGTCTAGCACAGATACGCAGTATTTT. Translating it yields CASSLPASSTDTQYF.

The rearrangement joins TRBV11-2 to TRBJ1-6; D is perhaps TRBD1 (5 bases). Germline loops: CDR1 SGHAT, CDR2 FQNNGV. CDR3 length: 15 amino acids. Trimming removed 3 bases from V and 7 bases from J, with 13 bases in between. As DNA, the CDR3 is TGTGCCAGCAGCTTTCAGGGACGGGGAAATTCACCCCTCCACTTT. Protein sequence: CASSFQGRGNSPLHF.

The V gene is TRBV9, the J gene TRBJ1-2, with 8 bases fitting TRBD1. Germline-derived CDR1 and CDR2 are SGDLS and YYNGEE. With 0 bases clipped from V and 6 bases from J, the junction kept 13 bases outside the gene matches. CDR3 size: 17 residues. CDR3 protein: CASSVARDRTTYHGYTF. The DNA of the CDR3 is TGTGCCAGCAGCGTAGCTCGGGACAGGACGACCTATCATGGCTACACCTTC.

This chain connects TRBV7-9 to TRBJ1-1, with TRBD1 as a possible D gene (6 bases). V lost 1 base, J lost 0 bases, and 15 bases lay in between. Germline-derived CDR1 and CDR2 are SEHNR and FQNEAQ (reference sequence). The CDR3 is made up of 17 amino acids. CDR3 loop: CASSLVVTGIMNTEAFF. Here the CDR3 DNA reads TGTGCCAGCAGCTTAGTTGTGACAGGCATCATGAACACTGAAGCTTTCTTT.

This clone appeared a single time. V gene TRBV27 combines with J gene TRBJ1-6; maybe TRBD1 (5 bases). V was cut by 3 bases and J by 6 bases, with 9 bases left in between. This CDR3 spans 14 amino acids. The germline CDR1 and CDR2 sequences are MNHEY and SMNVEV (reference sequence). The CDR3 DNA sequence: TGTGCCAGCAGTTTGGGACGGACTAATTCACCCCTCCACTTT. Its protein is CASSLGRTNSPLHF.

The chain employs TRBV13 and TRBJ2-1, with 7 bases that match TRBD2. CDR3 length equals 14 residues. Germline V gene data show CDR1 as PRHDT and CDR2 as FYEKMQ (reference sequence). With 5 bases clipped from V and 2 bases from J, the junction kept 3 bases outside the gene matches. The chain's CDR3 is CASSQRGTYNEQFF. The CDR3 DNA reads TGTGCCAGCAGCCAGCGGGGAACCTACAATGAGCAGTTCTTC.

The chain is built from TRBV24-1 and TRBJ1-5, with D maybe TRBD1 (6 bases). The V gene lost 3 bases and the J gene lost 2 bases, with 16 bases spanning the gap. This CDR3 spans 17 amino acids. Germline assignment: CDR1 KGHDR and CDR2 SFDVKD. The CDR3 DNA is TGTGCCACCAGTGATAACAGGGCGAGGGCGGGCAATCAGCCCCAGCATTTT. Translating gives CATSDNRARAGNQPQHF.

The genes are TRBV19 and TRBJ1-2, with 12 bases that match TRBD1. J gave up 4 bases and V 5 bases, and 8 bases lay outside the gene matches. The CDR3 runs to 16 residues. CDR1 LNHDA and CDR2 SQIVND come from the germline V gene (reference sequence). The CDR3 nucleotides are TGTGCCAGTAGTTCGGTTGGGACAGGGGGCTCCTATGGCTACACCTTC. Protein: CASSSVGTGGSYGYTF.

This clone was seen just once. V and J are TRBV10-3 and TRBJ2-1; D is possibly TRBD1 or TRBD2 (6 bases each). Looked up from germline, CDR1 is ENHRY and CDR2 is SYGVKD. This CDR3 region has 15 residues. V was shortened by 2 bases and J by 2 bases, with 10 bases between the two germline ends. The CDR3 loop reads CAISERGPTYNEQFF. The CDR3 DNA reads TGTGCCATCAGTGAGCGGGGGCCCACCTACAATGAGCAGTTCTTC.

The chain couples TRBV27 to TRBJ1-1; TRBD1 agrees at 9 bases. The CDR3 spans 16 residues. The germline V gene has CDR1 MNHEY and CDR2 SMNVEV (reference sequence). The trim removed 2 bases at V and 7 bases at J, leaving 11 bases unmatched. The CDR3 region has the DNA TGTGCCAGCAGTTTAAACCTCGGGGACAGGGCGCATGAAGCTTTCTTT. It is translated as CASSLNLGDRAHEAFF.